The T cell receptor (beta chain) under discussion was sequenced for a study of T cells in Graves' hyperthyroidism and ophthalmopathy (dated by TCRdb to the late 2010s). About the full investigation: Peripheral blood samples were taken at the time of initial diagnosis, prior to any treatment. For training and testing, the 100 or so patients in the discovery cohort were randomly divided in a 7:3 ratio. After blood sampling, hyperthyroidism patients were treated with methimazole at a starting dose of 30 mg daily, and ophthalmopathy patients were treated with high-dose intravenous methylprednisolone. A discovery cohort of fewer than 110 patients, approximately 45 with Graves' ophthalmopathy and about 58 with stable Graves' hyperthyroidism, was used to find distinguishing TCR V-J signatures. Prospective prediction of ophthalmopathy was tested in an independent validation cohort consisting of fewer than 20 hyperthyroidism patients and 15 or so patients who later progressed to ophthalmopathy. The study also compared thyroid tissue and blood T-cell repertoires from about six Graves' hyperthyroidism patients. The paper reports TCR Vbeta CDR3 sequencing of approximately 130 peripheral blood samples: approximately 41 ophthalmopathy, fewer than 80 hyperthyroidism and 17 progressor patients.

In regard to this clonotype: Its antigen is still unknown. Base quality data are lacking; no much larger clone is found one base away.

Trimming leaves V shorter by 4 bases and J shorter by 5 bases, with the junction holding 7 bases beyond the gene matches. In the germline V gene, CDR1 corresponds to SGDLS and CDR2 to YYNGEE. Its CDR3 holds 16 amino acids, cysteine through phenylalanine. The DNA shown is the 48-base CDR3, in frame from base 1. The TCR beta CDR3 regions were amplified from the RNA transcripts. The first round of RT-PCR for the TCR CDR3 was performed with the HTBI primer set and the Qiagen OneStep RT-PCR kit. The libraries were constructed in a second round of multiplex PCR and then size-selected and purified. Sequencing of the libraries was done on an Illumina HiSeq2000 using paired-end 100 bp reads. Under the source paper's analysis protocol: SOAPnuke was used to process the raw data, with reads discarded if the reads contained adapters or uncalled bases, had a mean Phred below 15, or lacked an exact constant-primer or identifier match. COPE v1.2.5 was used to merge the high-quality paired reads, and each unique nucleotide sequence was defined as a clonotype. Clonotypes were aligned to IMGT TRBV, TRBD and TRBJ reference segments using MiTCR v1.1. Only V-J combinations with frequency above 0.0001, covering approximately 99% of repertoires, were analysed. A TCS score was defined as the ratio between F50 (clonal expansion) and ExV (chaos), using BLOSUM62-based TCRdist between CDR3 peptides within each V-J. Welch's t-statistics and random forest reduced roughly 500 V-J features to 13, which were used in a naive Bayes classifier (R e1071). In-frame beta chains were kept once TCRdb had trimmed the public reads at Q25 with fastp and called clones with MiXCR. Every CDR3 protein is listed once, alongside the most common genes and DNA of its rows. TCRdb's processing, not the authors' own work, is the source of the V and J calls. This sample comprises around 690,000 distinct CDR3 sequences, around 15% of them detected only once. The ten biggest clones cover 15% to 17% of the sample.

Results and caveats for the whole study, not just this receptor: Blood samples also contained most of the expanded thyroid clonotypes (frequency above 0.001), which suggests that blood repertoires may reflect thyroid immune responses. In validation, progression to ophthalmopathy was predicted by the model with roughly 69% sensitivity and just over 72% specificity, a median of roughly 6.4 months before onset. Sample size was not statistically predetermined, and blinding of investigators to group allocation was not performed. Ophthalmopathy was separated from stable hyperthyroidism by a 13 V-J signature model, with around 88% sensitivity and approximately 84% specificity obtained in cross-validation and 80%/75% obtained in testing.

Stable Graves' hyperthyroidism was defined as the absence of progression to ophthalmopathy over 18 months of follow-up. Hyperthyroidism patients were newly diagnosed, with disease duration under 2 months, and aged 18 to 65 years. Exclusion was applied to patients with uncontrolled infections, other autoimmune diseases, pregnancy or lactation. Clinical symptoms, serum thyroxine and TRAb, thyroid ultrasound, and orbital computed tomography formed the basis for the diagnoses. PBMCs were separated from under 11 ml of fresh peripheral blood using Ficoll-Paque density gradient centrifugation. Total RNA was extracted with Trizol reagent, and quality was checked on an Agilent 2100 Bioanalyzer.

The source of this sequence is a man aged 50 to 59 with Graves' hyperthyroidism. The sequence is built from TRBV9 and TRBJ2-7; TRBD2 agrees with 15 junctional bases. Sequenced sample: blood. DNA sequence: TGTGCCAGCAGCCCGCGGACTAGCGGGAGGGCCGACGAGCAGTACTTC. This translates into CASSPRTSGRADEQYF.